Listed below are T cell receptor beta chains from one sample, sequenced in a study of naive and memory T cell subsets. MiXCR, applied by TCRdb to the UMI-ligation and nested PCR reads, yields one record per CDR3 protein. Of around 140,000 distinct CDR3 sequences listed, roughly 22% are singletons. The sample was naive CD4+ T cells from blood. All receptors come from a human donor in good health. The CDR3 runs from the conserved cysteine through the conserved F or W. A D gene is named only where the DNA matches it firmly. Clone sizes are given selectively: once, few, many, or a class where the clone is expanded.

TGTGCCAGCAGCCAAGACCTCAACAGGGGGCGCGTAGGGCCGTTGGCCAAAAACATTCAGTACTTC,CASSQDLNRGRVGPLAKNIQYF,22,TRBD1,TRBV3-1,few,TRBJ2-4
TGTGCCAGCAGCGAACAGGGGGCGCATTACAATGAGCAGTTCTTC,CASSEQGAHYNEQFF,15,TRBD1,TRBV6-2/TRBV6-3,few,TRBJ2-1
TGTGCCAGCAGCCAAGTAGATTTTGGGACCCAGTACTTC,CASSQVDFGTQYF,13,NA,TRBV3-1,NA,TRBJ2-5
TGCAGCGTGGGACAGGTAACTTACAATGAGCAGTTCTTC,CSVGQVTYNEQFF,13,TRBD1,TRBV29-1,many,TRBJ2-1
TGTGCCAGCAGCATTAGCGGGATCACTTACAATGAGCAGTTCTTC,CASSISGITYNEQFF,15,TRBD2,TRBV7-9,few,TRBJ2-1
TGTGCCAGCAGCCAAACGCCTGGGGGACGGGACACCGGGGAGCTGTTTTTT,CASSQTPGGRDTGELFF,17,NA,TRBV3-1,few,TRBJ2-2
TGTGCCAGCACGCGACTAGCGGACCAAAACATTCAGTACTTC,CASTRLADQNIQYF,14,TRBD2,TRBV6-1,NA,TRBJ2-4
TGTGCCAGCAGCACAGATCTAGCGGGAAGCTCTGGGGCCAACGTCCTGACTTTC,CASSTDLAGSSGANVLTF,18,TRBD2,TRBV7-2,few,TRBJ2-6
TGCGCCAGCAGCGATACTAGCGGGAGTTCTAATGAGCAGTTCTTC,CASSDTSGSSNEQFF,15,TRBD2,TRBV5-1,NA,TRBJ2-1
TGTGCCAGCAGTCTAAGAGGGGTAGTTCGGCCACAGGAGCAGTTCTTC,CASSLRGVVRPQEQFF,16,NA,TRBV27,NA,TRBJ2-1
TGCAGCGTGCGGGTCAAATCTGGAAACACCATATATTTT,CSVRVKSGNTIYF,13,NA,TRBV29-1,NA,TRBJ1-3
TGTGCCAGCACCCATTGGGGCGGTAGCACAGATACGCAGTATTTT,CASTHWGGSTDTQYF,15,NA,TRBV7-2,NA,TRBJ2-3
TGCAGCGCTAAAAGTACTAACTATGGCTACACCTTC,CSAKSTNYGYTF,12,NA,TRBV29-1,many,TRBJ1-2
TGTGCCAGCAGTTTGAGAAACAGTCGGAACACCATATATTTT,CASSLRNSRNTIYF,14,NA,TRBV12-3/TRBV12-4,NA,TRBJ1-3
TGTGCCAGCAGCCACGAATATGGGACCTACGAGCAGTACTTC,CASSHEYGTYEQYF,14,NA,TRBV28,many,TRBJ2-7
TGCGCCAGCAGCCAAGGGGACAGAATTAATCAGCCCCAGCATTTT,CASSQGDRINQPQHF,15,TRBD1,TRBV4-1,NA,TRBJ1-5
TGTGCCAGCAGCTTTTTATCCGTTTACAATGAGCAGTTCTTC,CASSFLSVYNEQFF,14,NA,TRBV5-5,few,TRBJ2-1
TGTGCCAGCAGCTTGGTACTCTACAATGAGCAGTTCTTC,CASSLVLYNEQFF,13,NA,TRBV5-5,NA,TRBJ2-1
TGCAGTGCTAGTGGTTTCAGGACAGGGCCAGATACGCAGTATTTT,CSASGFRTGPDTQYF,15,TRBD1,TRBV20-1,NA,TRBJ2-3
TGTGCCAGCAGCCAAGACGTCCCAGGGAGGAATGAGCAGTTCTTC,CASSQDVPGRNEQFF,15,NA,TRBV3-1,many,TRBJ2-1
TGTGCCAGCAGGACAGGGGTTGTTAATGAGCAGTTCTTC,CASRTGVVNEQFF,13,TRBD1,TRBV6-2/TRBV6-3,few,TRBJ2-1
TGCGCCAGCAGCCTGGACAGGGTCGACGAGCAGTACTTC,CASSLDRVDEQYF,13,TRBD1,TRBV4-1,NA,TRBJ2-7
TGCGCCAGCAGCCAAGGTGGACGGGAGTCCGGGGAGCTGTTTTTT,CASSQGGRESGELFF,15,NA,TRBV4-3,few,TRBJ2-2
TGCAGCGGGAGACAGGGAGGAGAGACCCAGTACTTC,CSGRQGGETQYF,12,NA,TRBV29-1,few,TRBJ2-5
TGTGCCATCAGTGAGTCACAGGGGTGGTCCTACGAGCAGTACTTC,CAISESQGWSYEQYF,15,TRBD1,TRBV10-3,many,TRBJ2-7
TGTGCCAGCAGCTTCTCCTTGGGACAGGGGTTAAATCAGCCCCAGCATTTT,CASSFSLGQGLNQPQHF,17,TRBD1,TRBV7-8,NA,TRBJ1-5